The sequence of this T cell receptor (beta chain) was determined in a study of T cell responses to AZD1222 COVID-19 vaccine. The CDR3 contains 14 residues. Per germline, CDR1 ENHRY and CDR2 SYGVKD. The ends lost 5 bases at V and 5 bases at J; junction bases unmatched: 6. With respect to this clone: Antigen specificity is unknown.

Findings and caveats of the study: Only six people who got AZD1222 tested seropositive at baseline. Donors, mostly white British, included more females; clonal diversity was possibly underestimated.

Assay: immunoSEQ multiplex PCR; the TCRdb copy retains only in-frame clones and omits some. The top ten hold approximately 18% of the sample, which has roughly 120,000 clones, around 84% seen once. This sequence was found in an adult who received the AZD1222 COVID-19 vaccine. The sequencing used peripheral blood, collected 28 days after the second AZD1222 dose. This chain uses TRBV10-3 with TRBJ1-1, with 9 positions matching TRBD1. The CDR3 DNA reads TGTGCCATCAGTACCGGGACAGGGAGGACTGAAGCTTTCTTT. This codes for CAISTGTGRTEAFF.